Detailed here is one T cell receptor (beta chain). Its antigen is not identified. These data are taken from a study of shared clonotypes between healthy human individuals. Study-wide findings and caveats: A handful of donors showed sharing of 4.5% to 6% of naive CD4 clonotypes.

This table comes from immunoSEQ multiplex PCR, and its TCRdb copy is limited to in-frame clones, with some not included. The sample records around 1.4 million clones, 98% to 99% being singletons. Trimming removed 0 bases from V and 4 bases from J, with 19 bases in between. The V gene's germline CDR1 is SGHRS and CDR2 YFSETQ. This CDR3 is 17 amino acids long. Material: naive CD4+ T cells sorted from blood. Described subset: CD45RA+ positively selected. The chain recombines TRBV5-1 with TRBJ2-5, with D possibly TRBD1 on 7 matching bases. The TCR was taken from a man between 25 and 39 years old in good health. CDR3 loop: CASSLGPVEGAGETQYF. Written as DNA, the CDR3 is TGCGCCAGCAGCTTGGGGCCTGTGGAGGGGGCTGGAGAGACCCAGTACTTC.